This T cell receptor beta chain derives from a study of T cell responses to AZD1222 COVID-19 vaccine. Study-level points and caveats: The breadth and depth of Spike-specific TCRs increased once two AZD1222 doses had been given. Among those given AZD1222, only six or seven were seropositive at baseline. White British people made up most donors, females outnumbered males, and clonal diversity was possibly underestimated.

Clones were read by immunoSEQ multiplex PCR, and TCRdb kept only the in-frame ones, dropping some. The table includes 130,000 or so clones, 91% detected once. With V trimmed by 5 bases and J by 5 bases, 14 bases remained unmatched. The length of the CDR3 is 16 residues. The germline V gene encodes CDR1 MNHEY and CDR2 SMNVEV (reference sequence). Comment on this clone: What it binds is unknown.

This chain joins TRBV27 and TRBJ2-5, with 7 bases lining up with TRBD1. This clonotype was sampled from an adult who received the MenACWY meningococcal vaccine as a control. The sequencing here drew on peripheral blood, taken 28 days after the second dose of the MenACWY control vaccine. CDR3 DNA sequence: TGTGCCAGCAGTGCCCGGGCAGGGGGACGCCGTGAGACCCAGTACTTC. It yields the protein CASSARAGGRRETQYF.